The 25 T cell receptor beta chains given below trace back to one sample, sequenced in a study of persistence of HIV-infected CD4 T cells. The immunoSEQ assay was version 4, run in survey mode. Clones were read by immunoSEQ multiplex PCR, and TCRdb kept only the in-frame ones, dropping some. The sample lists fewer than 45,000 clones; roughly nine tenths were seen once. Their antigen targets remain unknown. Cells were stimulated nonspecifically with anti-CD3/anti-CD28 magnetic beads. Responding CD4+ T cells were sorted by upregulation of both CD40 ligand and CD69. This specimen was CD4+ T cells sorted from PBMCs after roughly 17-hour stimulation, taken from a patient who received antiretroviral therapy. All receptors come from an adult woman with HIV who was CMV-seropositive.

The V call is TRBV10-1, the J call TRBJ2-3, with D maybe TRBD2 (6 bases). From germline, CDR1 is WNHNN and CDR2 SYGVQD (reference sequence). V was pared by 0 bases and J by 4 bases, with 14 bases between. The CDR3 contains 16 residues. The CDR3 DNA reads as TGCGCCAGCAGTGAGTCAGGGGACTTAAGGGCAGATACGCAGTATTTT. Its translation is CASSESGDLRADTQYF.

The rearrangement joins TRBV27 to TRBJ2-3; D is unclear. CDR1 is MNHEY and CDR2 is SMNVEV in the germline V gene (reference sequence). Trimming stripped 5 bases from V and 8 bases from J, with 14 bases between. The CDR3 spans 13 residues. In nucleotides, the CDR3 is TGTGCCAGCAGTCCGTCTTTAGTCCTTACGCAGTATTTT. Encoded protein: CASSPSLVLTQYF.

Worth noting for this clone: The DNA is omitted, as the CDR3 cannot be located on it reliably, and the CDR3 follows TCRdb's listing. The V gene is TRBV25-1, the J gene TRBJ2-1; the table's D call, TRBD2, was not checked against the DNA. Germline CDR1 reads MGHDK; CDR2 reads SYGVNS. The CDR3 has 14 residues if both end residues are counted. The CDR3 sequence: CASSILGGSNEQFF.

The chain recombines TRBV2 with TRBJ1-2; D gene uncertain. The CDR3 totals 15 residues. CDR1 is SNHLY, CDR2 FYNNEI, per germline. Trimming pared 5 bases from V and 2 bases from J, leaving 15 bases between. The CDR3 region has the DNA TGTGCCAGCAGTCAAAAGACGGGCCTCAACTATGGCTACACCTTC. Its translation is CASSQKTGLNYGYTF.

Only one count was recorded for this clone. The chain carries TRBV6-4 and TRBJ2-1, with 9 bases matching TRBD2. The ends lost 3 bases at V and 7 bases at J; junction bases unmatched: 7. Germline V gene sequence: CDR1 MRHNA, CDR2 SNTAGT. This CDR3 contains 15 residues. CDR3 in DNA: TGTGCCAGCAGTGAGGAGCGGGGGGTTGGAAATGAGCAGTTCTTC. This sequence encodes CASSEERGVGNEQFF.

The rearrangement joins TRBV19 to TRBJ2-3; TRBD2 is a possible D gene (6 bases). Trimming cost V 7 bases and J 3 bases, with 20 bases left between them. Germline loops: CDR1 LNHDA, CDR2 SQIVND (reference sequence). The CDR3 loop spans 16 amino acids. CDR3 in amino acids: CASIAPGGVSTDTQYF. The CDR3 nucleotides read TGTGCCAGTATCGCCCCAGGCGGGGTTTCAACAGATACGCAGTATTTT.

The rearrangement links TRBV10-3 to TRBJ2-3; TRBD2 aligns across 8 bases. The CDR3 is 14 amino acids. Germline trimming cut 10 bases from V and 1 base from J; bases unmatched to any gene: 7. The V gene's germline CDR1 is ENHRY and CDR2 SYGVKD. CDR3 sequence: CATVAGRGTDTQYF. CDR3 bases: TGTGCCACAGTAGCGGGGAGGGGCACAGATACGCAGTATTTT.

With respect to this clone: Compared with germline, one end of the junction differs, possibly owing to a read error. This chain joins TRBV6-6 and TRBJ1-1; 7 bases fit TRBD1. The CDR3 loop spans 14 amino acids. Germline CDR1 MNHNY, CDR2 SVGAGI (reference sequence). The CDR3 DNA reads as TGCTCTTGCCAAGACTGGGGGACAGAAATAAGGGCTTTCTTT. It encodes CSCQDWGTEIRAFF.

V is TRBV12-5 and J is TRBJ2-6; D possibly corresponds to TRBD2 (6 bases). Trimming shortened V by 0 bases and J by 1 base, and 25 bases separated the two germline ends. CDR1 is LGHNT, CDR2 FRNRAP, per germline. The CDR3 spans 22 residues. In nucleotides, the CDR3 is TGTGCTAGTGGTTTGGTCGTGGGGGGAAACCCGCCGAGGGAGTCTGGGGCCAACGTCCTGACTTTC. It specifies CASGLVVGGNPPRESGANVLTF. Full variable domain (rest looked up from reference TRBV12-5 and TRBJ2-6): DARVTQTPRHKVTEMGQEVTMRCQPILGHNTVFWYRQTMMQGLELLAYFRNRAPLDDSGMPKDRFSAEMPDATLATLKIQPSEPRDSAVYFCASGLVVGGNPPRESGANVLTFGAGSRLTVL.

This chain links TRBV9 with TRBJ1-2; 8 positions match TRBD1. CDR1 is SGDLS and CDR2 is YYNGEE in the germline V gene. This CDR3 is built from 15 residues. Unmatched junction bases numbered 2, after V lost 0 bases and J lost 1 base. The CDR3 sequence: CASSVATGVNYGYTF. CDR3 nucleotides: TGTGCCAGCAGCGTAGCGACAGGGGTTAACTATGGCTACACCTTC.

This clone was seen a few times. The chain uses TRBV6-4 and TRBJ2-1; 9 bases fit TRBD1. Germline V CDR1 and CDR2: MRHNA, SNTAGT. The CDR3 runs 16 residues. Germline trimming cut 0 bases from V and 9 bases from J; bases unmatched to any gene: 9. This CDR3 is CASSDSNRGPWGEQFF. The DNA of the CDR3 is TGTGCCAGCAGTGACTCCAACAGGGGGCCCTGGGGTGAGCAGTTCTTC.

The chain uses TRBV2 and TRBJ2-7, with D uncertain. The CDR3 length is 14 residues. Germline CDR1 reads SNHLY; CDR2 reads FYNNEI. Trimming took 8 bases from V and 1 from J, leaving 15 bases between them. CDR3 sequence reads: CASVVRLLSYEQYF. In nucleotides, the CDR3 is TGTGCCAGCGTGGTCCGCTTACTATCCTACGAGCAGTACTTC. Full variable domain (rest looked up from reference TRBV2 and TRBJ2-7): EPEVTQTPSHQVTQMGQEVILRCVPISNHLYFYWYRQILGQKVEFLVSFYNNEISEKSEIFDDQFSVERPDGSNFTLKIRSTKLEDSAMYFCASVVRLLSYEQYFGPGTRLTVT.

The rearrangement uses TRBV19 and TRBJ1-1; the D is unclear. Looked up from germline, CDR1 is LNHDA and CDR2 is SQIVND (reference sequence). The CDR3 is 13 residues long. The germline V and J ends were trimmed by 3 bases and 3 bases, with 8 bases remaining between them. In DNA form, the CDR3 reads TGTGCCAGTAGTATGTCCTGGTACACTGAAGCTTTCTTT. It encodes CASSMSWYTEAFF.

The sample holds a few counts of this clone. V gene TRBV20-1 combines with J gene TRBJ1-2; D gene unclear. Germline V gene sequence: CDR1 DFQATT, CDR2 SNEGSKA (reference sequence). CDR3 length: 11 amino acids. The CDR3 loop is CSGVGTYGYTF. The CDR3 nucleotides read TGCTCCGGGGTGGGTACTTATGGCTACACCTTC.

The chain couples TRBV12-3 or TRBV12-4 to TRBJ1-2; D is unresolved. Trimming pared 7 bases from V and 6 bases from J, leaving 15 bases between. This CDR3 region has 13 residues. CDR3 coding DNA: TGTGCCAGCACCCCCAGGAGGTTCCATGGCTACACCTTC. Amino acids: CASTPRRFHGYTF.

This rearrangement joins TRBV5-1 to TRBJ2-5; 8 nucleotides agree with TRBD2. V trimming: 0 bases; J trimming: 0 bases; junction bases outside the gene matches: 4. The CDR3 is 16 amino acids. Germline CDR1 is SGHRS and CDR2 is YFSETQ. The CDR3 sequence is CASSLGTSLYQETQYF. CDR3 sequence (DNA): TGCGCCAGCAGCTTGGGGACTAGCCTGTACCAAGAGACCCAGTACTTC.

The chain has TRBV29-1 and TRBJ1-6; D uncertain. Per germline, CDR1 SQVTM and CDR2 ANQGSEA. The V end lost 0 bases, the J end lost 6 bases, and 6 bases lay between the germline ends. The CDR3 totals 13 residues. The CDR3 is CSVEEFRNSPLHF. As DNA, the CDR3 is TGCAGCGTTGAAGAGTTTCGTAATTCACCCCTCCACTTT.

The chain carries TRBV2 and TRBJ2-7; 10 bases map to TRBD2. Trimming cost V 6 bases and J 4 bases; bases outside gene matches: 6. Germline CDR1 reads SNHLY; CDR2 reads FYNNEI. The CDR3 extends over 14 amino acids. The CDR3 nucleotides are TGTGCCAGCAGCTACGGACTAGCGGTTTACGAGCAGTACTTC. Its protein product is CASSYGLAVYEQYF.

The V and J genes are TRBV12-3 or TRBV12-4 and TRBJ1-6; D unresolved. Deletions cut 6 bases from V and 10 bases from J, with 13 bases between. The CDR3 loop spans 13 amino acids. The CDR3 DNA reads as TGTGCCAGCAGGCGGGGTGGTCGATCACCCCTCCACTTT. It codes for CASRRGGRSPLHF.

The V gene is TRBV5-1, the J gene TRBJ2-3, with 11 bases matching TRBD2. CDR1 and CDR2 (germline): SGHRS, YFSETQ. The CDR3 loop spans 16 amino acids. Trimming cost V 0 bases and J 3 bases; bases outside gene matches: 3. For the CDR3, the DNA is TGCGCCAGCAGCTTGGGGGCTAGCGGGGGGACAGATACGCAGTATTTT. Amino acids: CASSLGASGGTDTQYF.

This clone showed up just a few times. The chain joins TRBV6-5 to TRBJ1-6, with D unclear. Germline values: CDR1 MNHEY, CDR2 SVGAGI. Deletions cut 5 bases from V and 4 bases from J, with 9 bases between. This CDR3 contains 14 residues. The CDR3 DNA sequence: TGTGCCAGCAGTCTCGGGCCTTATAATTCACCCCTCCACTTT. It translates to CASSLGPYNSPLHF.

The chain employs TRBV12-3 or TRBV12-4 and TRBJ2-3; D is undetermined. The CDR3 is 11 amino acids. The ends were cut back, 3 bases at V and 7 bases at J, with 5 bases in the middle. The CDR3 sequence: CASSFSNTQYF. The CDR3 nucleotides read TGTGCCAGCAGTTTTTCAAATACGCAGTATTTT.

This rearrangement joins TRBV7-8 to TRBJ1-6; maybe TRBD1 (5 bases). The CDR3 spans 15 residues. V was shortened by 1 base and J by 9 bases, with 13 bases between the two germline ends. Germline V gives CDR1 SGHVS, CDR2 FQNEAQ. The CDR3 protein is CASSLVTVGGSPLHF. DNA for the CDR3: TGTGCCAGCAGCTTAGTGACCGTCGGGGGTTCACCCCTCCACTTT.

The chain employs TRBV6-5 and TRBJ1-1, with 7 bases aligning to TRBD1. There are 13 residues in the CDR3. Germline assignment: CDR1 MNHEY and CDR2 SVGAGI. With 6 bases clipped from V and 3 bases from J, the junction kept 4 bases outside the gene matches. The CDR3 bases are TGTGCCAGCAGGGACAGGTTGGACACTGAAGCTTTCTTT. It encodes CASRDRLDTEAFF.

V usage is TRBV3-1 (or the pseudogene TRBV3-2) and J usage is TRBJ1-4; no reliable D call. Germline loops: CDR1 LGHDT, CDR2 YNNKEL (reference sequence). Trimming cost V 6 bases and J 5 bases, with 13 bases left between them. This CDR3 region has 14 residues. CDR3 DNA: TGTGCCAGCAGTAGCACGCGGGCGAATGAAAAACTGTTTTTT. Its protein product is CASSSTRANEKLFF.